This T cell receptor beta chain was identified during a study of spatial heterogeneity in lung cancer. Each CDR3 protein is one row after TCRdb ran MiXCR on the 5' RACE reads. Among tens of thousands of distinct CDR3 sequences, approximately 7% were seen once, and the ten largest hold approximately 2.9%. There are many counts of this clonotype. The time point denotes: sample taken at primary tumor resection. Researchers sequenced whole RNA taken from tumor, nontumor lung or frozen PBMC without sorting. Trimming removed 7 bases from V and 1 base from J, with 10 bases in between. Germline CDR1 and CDR2: SQVTM and ANQGSEA. The CDR3 covers 13 residues.

The source of this sequence is a female donor with early-stage non-small cell lung cancer. Sequenced material: PBMCs, taken at surgery. V is TRBV29-1 and J is TRBJ2-2; D may be TRBD1 (5 bases). The CDR3 reads CSGNTGNTGELFF. The CDR3 nucleotides are TGCAGCGGAAATACAGGGAACACCGGGGAGCTGTTTTTT.